What follows are 8 T cell receptor beta chains derived from one specimen sequenced in a study of cytomegalovirus exposure and HLA in healthy donors (TCRdb year 2017). The library relied on the immunoSEQ multiplex PCR assay. As stored in TCRdb, this immuneACCESS dataset retains in-frame rearrangements with V and J assigned. A fraction of the clones does not appear; measured against another copy, unresolved V genes explain less than half of the discrepancy, and the remainder lacks a known reason. A total of 190,000 or so clones appear in this sample, around 81% of them only once. The biggest ten clones account for approximately 2.9% of the sample. The specimen sequenced was PBMCs. All receptors derive from a woman aged 18-29 years in good health and CMV-seropositive.

This sequence joins TRBV5-4 and TRBJ2-1; 9 bases are a match to TRBD2. The CDR3 has 16 residues. V lost 2 bases to trimming and J lost 4 bases; unmatched junction nucleotides: 7. CDR1 SGHNT and CDR2 YYREEE come from the germline V gene (reference sequence). CDR3 DNA: TGTGCCAGCAGCTTTTCTAGCGGGGTGTTGTACAATGAGCAGTTCTTC. Translation gives CASSFSSGVLYNEQFF. Complete variable domain (other parts from reference TRBV5-4 and TRBJ2-1): ETGVTQSPTHLIKTRGQQVTLRCSSQSGHNTVSWYQQALGQGPQFIFQYYREEENGRGNFPPRFSGLQFPNYSSELNVNALELDDSALYLCASSFSSGVLYNEQFFGPGTRLTVL.

The rearrangement links TRBV5-1 to TRBJ2-1, with D perhaps TRBD1 (5 bases). CDR1 SGHRS and CDR2 YFSETQ come from the germline V gene. CDR3 length equals 16 residues. Trimming pared 7 bases from V and 5 bases from J, leaving 22 bases between. CDR3 protein: CASAPATGMVNNEQFF. The CDR3 DNA reads TGCGCCAGCGCCCCCGCCACAGGTATGGTTAACAATGAGCAGTTCTTC.

The J gene is TRBJ2-7, the V gene TRBV5-6, with TRBD1 matching over 9 bases. V trimming: 2 bases; J trimming: 6 bases; junction bases outside the gene matches: 6. The CDR3 totals 14 residues. The germline CDR1 and CDR2 sequences are SGHDT and YYEEEE. The CDR3, as DNA: TGTGCCAGCAGCTTCCGGGACAGGGTCTCCGAGCAGTACTTC. It specifies CASSFRDRVSEQYF.

The CDR3 DNA reads as TGCGCCAGCAGCGACGGGAGGGGCTCTGGAAACACCATATATTTT. Translated, it gives CASSDGRGSGNTIYF. The J gene is TRBJ1-3, the V gene TRBV5-1, with a weak D call TRBD1 (5 bases). V lost 4 bases, J lost 0 bases, and 11 bases lay in between. Germline CDR1 reads SGHRS; CDR2 reads YFSETQ. CDR3 size: 15 residues.

The rearrangement links TRBV5-5 to TRBJ2-1; D is perhaps TRBD1 (6 bases). The V end was cut by 2 bases, the J end by 0 bases, with 9 bases between. The CDR3 is made up of 15 amino acids. Germline V gene lookup returns CDR1 SGHKS and CDR2 YYEKEE (reference sequence). The CDR3 reads CASSFTGSSYNEQFF. The CDR3 DNA sequence: TGTGCCAGCAGCTTTACAGGGAGCTCCTACAATGAGCAGTTCTTC.

The chain combines TRBV2 with TRBJ2-7; TRBD2 might be the D (7 bases). The CDR3 totals 12 residues. Germline assignment: CDR1 SNHLY and CDR2 FYNNEI. V was clipped by 11 bases and J by 1 base, with 12 bases between them. CDR3 sequence reads: CAGGALSYEQYF. The CDR3 DNA reads as TGTGCCGGGGGGGCCCTTTCCTACGAGCAGTACTTC.

This chain uses TRBV4-1 with TRBJ2-1; 10 positions agree with TRBD2. Germline V CDR1 and CDR2: MGHRA, YSYEKL. The trim removed 8 bases at V and 3 bases at J, leaving 10 bases unmatched. The CDR3 covers 16 residues. The CDR3 protein is CASSDVSGGGYNEQFF. In DNA, the CDR3 is TGCGCCAGCTCGGACGTCAGCGGGGGGGGCTACAATGAGCAGTTCTTC.

This chain links TRBV5-5 with TRBJ1-2; 10 bases fit TRBD1. This CDR3 has 13 residues. The germline CDR1 and CDR2 sequences are SGHKS and YYEKEE (reference sequence). J lost 9 bases, V lost 3 bases, and 5 bases had no gene match. In DNA, the CDR3 is TGTGCCAGCAGCTATCCGGGACAGGGGCGCTACACCTTC. Its translation is CASSYPGQGRYTF.